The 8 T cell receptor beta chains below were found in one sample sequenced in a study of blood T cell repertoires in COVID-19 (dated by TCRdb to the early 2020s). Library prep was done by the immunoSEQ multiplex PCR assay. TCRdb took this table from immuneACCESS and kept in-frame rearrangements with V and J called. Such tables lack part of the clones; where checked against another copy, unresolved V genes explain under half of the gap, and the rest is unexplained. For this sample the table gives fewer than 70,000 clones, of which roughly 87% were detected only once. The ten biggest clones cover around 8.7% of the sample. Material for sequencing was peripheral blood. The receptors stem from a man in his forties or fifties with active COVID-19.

The CDR3 sequence is CASSFGQDYEQYF. The CDR3 DNA sequence: TGTGCCAGCAGCTTCGGACAGGACTACGAGCAGTACTTC. The V and J genes are TRBV3-1 (or the pseudogene TRBV3-2) and TRBJ2-7, with TRBD1 identical over 7 bases. The length of the CDR3 is 13 residues. Germline V gene data show CDR1 as LGHDT and CDR2 as YNNKEL (reference sequence). The V gene end was trimmed by 5 bases and the J gene end by 3 bases; junction bases not matched to a gene: 4.

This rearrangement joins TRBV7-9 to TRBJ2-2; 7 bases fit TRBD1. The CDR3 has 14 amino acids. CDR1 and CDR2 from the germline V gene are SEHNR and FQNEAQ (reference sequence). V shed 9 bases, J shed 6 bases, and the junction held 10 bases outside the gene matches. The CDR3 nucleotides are TGTGCCAGTGGAAGACAGGGTGAAGCCGGGGAGCTGTTTTTT. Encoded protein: CASGRQGEAGELFF.

Here the CDR3 reads CASSRTGSYEQYF. As DNA, the CDR3 is TGTGCCAGCAGTCGGACAGGTAGCTACGAGCAGTACTTC. The rearrangement joins TRBV6-2 or TRBV6-3 to TRBJ2-7; 7 positions agree with TRBD1. The CDR3 length is 13 residues. Per germline, CDR1 MNHEY and CDR2 SVGEGT. The J segment lost 3 bases and the V segment lost 5 bases, leaving 4 bases of the junction unmatched.

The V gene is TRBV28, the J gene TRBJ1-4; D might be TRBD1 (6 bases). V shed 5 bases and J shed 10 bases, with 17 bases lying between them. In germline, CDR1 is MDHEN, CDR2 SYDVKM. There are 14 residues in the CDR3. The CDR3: CASSVTGGEGKLFF. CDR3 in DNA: TGTGCCAGCAGTGTGACAGGCGGTGAGGGAAAACTGTTTTTT.

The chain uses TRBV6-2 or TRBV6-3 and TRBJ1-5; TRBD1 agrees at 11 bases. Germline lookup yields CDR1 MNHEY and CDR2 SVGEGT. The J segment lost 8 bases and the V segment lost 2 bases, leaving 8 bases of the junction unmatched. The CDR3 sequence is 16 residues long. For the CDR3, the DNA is TGTGCCAGCAGTTACCTCCCTCGGACAGGGGGCGAGCCCCAGCATTTT. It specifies CASSYLPRTGGEPQHF.

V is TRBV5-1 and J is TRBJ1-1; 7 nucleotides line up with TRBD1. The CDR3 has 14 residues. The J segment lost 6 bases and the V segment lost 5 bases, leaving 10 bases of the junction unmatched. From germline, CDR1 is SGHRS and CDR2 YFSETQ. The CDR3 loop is CASSTGEKGAEAFF. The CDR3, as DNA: TGCGCCAGCAGTACAGGGGAGAAGGGGGCTGAAGCTTTCTTT. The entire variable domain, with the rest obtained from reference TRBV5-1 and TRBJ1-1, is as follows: KAGVTQTPRYLIKTRGQQVTLSCSPISGHRSVSWYQQTPGQGLQFLFEYFSETQRNKGNFPGRFSGRQFSNSRSEMNVSTLELGDSALYLCASSTGEKGAEAFFGQGTRLTVV.

The CDR3 protein is CAISAGTGGGTGELFF. The CDR3 DNA sequence: TGTGCCATCAGTGCCGGGACAGGGGGCGGCACCGGGGAGCTGTTTTTT. This chain joins TRBV10-3 and TRBJ2-2, with 12 bases matching TRBD1. J gave up 4 bases and V 4 bases, and 4 bases lay outside the gene matches. Germline V gives CDR1 ENHRY, CDR2 SYGVKD. This CDR3 has 16 residues.

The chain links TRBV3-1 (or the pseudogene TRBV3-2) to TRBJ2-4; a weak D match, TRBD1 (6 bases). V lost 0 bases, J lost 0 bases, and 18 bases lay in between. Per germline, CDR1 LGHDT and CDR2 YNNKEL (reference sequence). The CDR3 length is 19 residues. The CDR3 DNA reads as TGTGCCAGCAGCCAAGAAAAAATGACAGGTGGGTCAGCCAAAAACATTCAGTACTTC. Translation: CASSQEKMTGGSAKNIQYF.